This TCR beta chain was retrieved from a study of cytomegalovirus exposure and HLA in healthy donors. The CDR3 runs 17 residues. With 5 bases clipped from V and 4 bases from J, the junction kept 10 bases outside the gene matches. Germline CDR1 is SGHRS and CDR2 is YFSETQ. 13 Jbeta primers and 60 Vbeta primers were used for the PCR. Some clones are missing from TCRdb's copy, which holds only in-frame ones; the method was immunoSEQ multiplex PCR. The table lists over 150,000 clones, about 77% of them singletons. The source material was PBMCs. This receptor was taken from a woman aged 45-65 years in good health and CMV-seronegative. This rearrangement joins TRBV5-1 to TRBJ2-2; the match to TRBD2 covers 11 bases. CDR3 region: CASRGQLTSGGTGELFF. The CDR3 bases are TGCGCCAGCAGGGGACAGCTCACTAGCGGGGGCACCGGGGAGCTGTTTTTT.